In this sample, the clone carrying this TCR beta chain turned up a few times. Its cognate antigen is unknown. CDR1 is LGHDT and CDR2 is YNNKEL in the germline V gene (reference sequence). V gave up 4 bases and J gave up 5 bases; unmatched junction bases: 8. This CDR3 has 15 amino acids. The sample is drawn from a study of T cells in Graves' hyperthyroidism and ophthalmopathy. Using RNA transcripts as the source, TCR beta CDR3 regions were amplified. The primer set for the first-round RT-PCR of the TCR CDR3 was HTBI. TCRdb itself ran the multiplex PCR reads through MiXCR, one entry per CDR3 protein. The sample consists of fewer than 650,000 distinct CDR3 sequences, approximately 15% of them appearing once. General observations from the study: The model's output predicted ophthalmopathy at a median of roughly 6.9 months prior to onset. Blood shared most expanded thyroid clonotypes above 0.001.

The clonotype was recovered from a woman in her thirties with Graves' hyperthyroidism that later progressed to Graves' ophthalmopathy. Sequencing used blood. The chain links TRBV3-1 to TRBJ2-4, with 7 bases that match TRBD2. For the CDR3, the DNA is TGTGCCAGCAGCCCCCGAGCGGGATCGGAAAACATTCAGTACTTC. It yields the protein CASSPRAGSENIQYF.